A single sample is the source of the 23 T cell receptor beta chains below, sequenced in a study of blood T cell repertoires in COVID-19. The protocol was immunoSEQ multiplex PCR, while the TCRdb copy is restricted to in-frame clones and leaves out a portion. This sample has fewer than 200,000 clones; over 70% occur once, and the top ten carry about 19%. Sample: peripheral blood. These receptors originate from a woman in her 70s who had recovered from COVID-19.

The rearrangement joins TRBV6-4 to TRBJ1-4, with 7 bases identical to TRBD1. The length of the CDR3 is 15 residues. After removal of 4 bases from V and 1 base from J, the junction contained 3 bases not matched to a gene. Germline loops: CDR1 MRHNA, CDR2 SNTAGT. CDR3 protein: CASSGRQGTNEKLFF. The CDR3 nucleotides read TGTGCCAGCAGTGGCCGACAGGGAACTAATGAAAAACTGTTTTTT.

This clone appeared a few times. This chain uses TRBV5-4 with TRBJ1-1; D unclear. V was clipped by 3 bases and J by 5 bases, with 14 bases between them. Per the germline V gene, CDR1 is SGHNT and CDR2 is YYREEE (reference sequence). The CDR3 spans 14 residues. The CDR3 DNA reads TGTGCCAGCAGCTCCCGACAAGGTGGGACTGAAGCTTTCTTT. Its protein product is CASSSRQGGTEAFF.

The chain uses TRBV7-3 and TRBJ1-6; weak D call: TRBD1 (5 bases). CDR1 and CDR2 (germline): SGHTA, FQGTGA. This CDR3 is built from 14 residues. V was pared by 8 bases and J by 8 bases, with 16 bases between. The CDR3 nucleotides are TGTGCCAGCTCCTTACAGGCCGCGGATTCACCCCTCCACTTT. Translation gives CASSLQAADSPLHF.

CDR3 in amino acids: CSASLAGGPGDTQYF. For the CDR3, the DNA is TGCAGTGCTAGTCTAGCGGGGGGGCCGGGGGATACGCAGTATTTT. The chain carries TRBV20-1 and TRBJ2-3; 12 bases fit TRBD2. In germline, CDR1 is DFQATT, CDR2 SNEGSKA (reference sequence). CDR3 length: 15 amino acids. J lost 6 bases, V lost 3 bases, and 7 bases had no gene match.

V gene TRBV3-1 (or the pseudogene TRBV3-2) combines with J gene TRBJ2-1, with D perhaps TRBD2 (5 bases). V lost 4 bases to trimming and J lost 9 bases, with 19 bases between them. CDR3 length equals 15 residues. Germline V gene data show CDR1 as LGHDT and CDR2 as YNNKEL (reference sequence). The CDR3 sequence is CASSPTGIGVAEQFF. In nucleotides, the CDR3 is TGTGCCAGCAGCCCGACGGGGATTGGTGTAGCTGAGCAGTTCTTC.

Notes on this clone: At the DNA level, this CDR3 is encoded by other sequences in the same sample as well. The CDR3 reads CSASAGLNTEAFF. CDR3 DNA sequence: TGCAGTGCTAGTGCCGGGTTGAACACTGAAGCTTTCTTT. V is TRBV20-1 and J is TRBJ1-1; D call uncertain. The CDR3 is made up of 13 amino acids. The V and J ends lost 3 bases and 0 bases respectively, with 8 bases between them. Germline CDR1 and CDR2: DFQATT and SNEGSKA (reference sequence).

V gene TRBV5-1 combines with J gene TRBJ1-5, with D maybe TRBD1 (6 bases). Germline assignment: CDR1 SGHRS and CDR2 YFSETQ. This CDR3 is built from 15 residues. The V end was cut by 0 bases, the J end by 2 bases, with 9 bases between. The CDR3 reads CASSLVPGGNQPQHF. Written as DNA, the CDR3 is TGCGCCAGCAGCTTGGTTCCAGGGGGCAATCAGCCCCAGCATTTT.

This clone has just one count. The V gene is TRBV27, the J gene TRBJ2-1; 8 bases are shared with TRBD2. This CDR3 region has 14 residues. The J segment lost 5 bases and the V segment lost 5 bases, leaving 5 bases of the junction unmatched. The germline CDR1 and CDR2 sequences are MNHEY and SMNVEV (reference sequence). In DNA, the CDR3 is TGTGCCAGCAGTGGGGTAGCGGGAAACAATGAGCAGTTCTTC. It is translated as CASSGVAGNNEQFF.

This clone was detected a few times. The chain has TRBV29-1 and TRBJ1-3, with TRBD1 matching over 7 bases. V lost 2 bases and J lost 4; bases outside the gene matches: 11. The CDR3 consists of 16 residues. Germline V gene lookup returns CDR1 SQVTM and CDR2 ANQGSEA. Here the CDR3 DNA reads TGCAGCGTTGAACCCAGGACAGGACCTGGGGGAAACACCATATATTTT. Protein product: CSVEPRTGPGGNTIYF.

The chain couples TRBV5-6 to TRBJ2-2, with TRBD2 matching over 9 bases. V shed 4 bases and J 0 bases; nucleotides not matched to a gene: 7. CDR3 size: 17 residues. CDR1 and CDR2 (germline): SGHDT, YYEEEE. As DNA, the CDR3 is TGTGCCAGCAGCGGGAGGGTAGCGGGGGCGAACACCGGGGAGCTGTTTTTT. This encodes CASSGRVAGANTGELFF.

This clone was counted between two and nine times. The chain is built from TRBV5-1 and TRBJ2-2, with 7 bases identical to TRBD2. V dropped 3 bases and J dropped 3; count of bases not matched to a gene: 5. The CDR3 extends over 15 amino acids. CDR1 is SGHRS, CDR2 YFSETQ, per germline. The CDR3: CASSWSRGDTGELFF. In DNA form, the CDR3 reads TGCGCCAGCAGCTGGTCCCGGGGGGACACCGGGGAGCTGTTTTTT.

This clone was detected only once. This chain links TRBV7-2 with TRBJ2-7; 8 bases agree with TRBD1. Looked up from germline, CDR1 is SGHTA and CDR2 is FQGNSA. With 1 base clipped from V and 1 base from J, the junction kept 6 bases outside the gene matches. CDR3 length: 16 residues. CDR3 loop: CASSLEGTGPSYEQYF. CDR3 nucleotides: TGTGCCAGCAGCTTAGAGGGGACAGGACCGTCCTACGAGCAGTACTTC.

The chain carries TRBV5-1 and TRBJ2-3; D might be TRBD1 (6 bases). Deletions cut 5 bases from V and 1 base from J, with 14 bases between. Germline assignment: CDR1 SGHRS and CDR2 YFSETQ. The CDR3 is 15 amino acids. CDR3 protein: CASSIRSGGTDTQYF. The CDR3 DNA is TGCGCCAGCAGTATTCGGTCAGGGGGCACAGATACGCAGTATTTT.

This sequence joins TRBV2 and TRBJ2-7, with 7 nucleotides matching TRBD2. Germline-derived CDR1 and CDR2 are SNHLY and FYNNEI. The J segment lost 7 bases and the V segment lost 0 bases, leaving 9 bases of the junction unmatched. This CDR3 region has 15 residues. As DNA, the CDR3 is TGTGCCAGCAGTGAAGCGCGGGGGATTCCGGGGGAGCAGTACTTC. Its protein product is CASSEARGIPGEQYF.

This clone was seen once. The chain is built from TRBV7-3 and TRBJ2-7; a weak D match, TRBD2 (5 bases). Germline CDR1 and CDR2: SGHTA and FQGTGA. This CDR3 comprises 12 residues. V dropped 4 bases and J dropped 9 bases, with 13 bases sitting between them. The CDR3 coding sequence is TGTGCCAGCAGCTCCCCGCCGGGGTTGCAGTACTTC. It translates to CASSSPPGLQYF.

This chain links TRBV19 with TRBJ1-1, with 7 bases lining up with TRBD1. Germline V gene lookup returns CDR1 LNHDA and CDR2 SQIVND (reference sequence). Trimming removed 3 bases from V and 0 bases from J; junction bases left unmatched: 10. The CDR3 has 17 amino acids. CDR3 loop: CASSIGDNRGVNTEAFF. CDR3 nucleotide sequence: TGTGCCAGTAGTATTGGGGATAACAGGGGAGTGAACACTGAAGCTTTCTTT.

V gene TRBV6-5 combines with J gene TRBJ2-7; no clear D. CDR1 MNHEY and CDR2 SVGAGI come from the germline V gene. CDR3 length: 12 amino acids. The CDR3 DNA sequence: TGTTGCACTGGGCAGACAAACGACGAGCAGTACTTC. Encoded protein: CCTGQTNDEQYF.

The V gene is TRBV5-1, the J gene TRBJ2-7; tentative D call: TRBD2 (7 bases). Germline CDR1 and CDR2: SGHRS and YFSETQ. The V gene lost 0 bases and the J gene lost 2 bases, with 15 bases spanning the gap. The CDR3 runs to 16 residues. DNA for the CDR3: TGCGCCAGCAGCTTGGCCGGGGCGGGGGCGCCCTACGAGCAGTACTTC. This codes for CASSLAGAGAPYEQYF.

The chain joins TRBV18 to TRBJ2-1; 7 bases fit TRBD1. This CDR3 spans 16 amino acids. The V gene's germline CDR1 is KGHSH and CDR2 LQKENI. Trimming removed 6 bases from V and 6 bases from J; junction bases left unmatched: 14. The CDR3 region has the DNA TGTGCCAGCTCCCAGGGGGTGGGGGTGGCCGGCAATGAGCAGTTCTTC. It is translated as CASSQGVGVAGNEQFF.

This clone was detected many times. The J gene is TRBJ2-4, the V gene TRBV4-3, with a weak D call TRBD2 (6 bases). CDR3 length equals 16 residues. Trimming removed 5 bases from V and 1 base from J, with 15 bases in between. Germline CDR1 and CDR2: LGHNA and YSLEER. CDR3 loop: CASSAMGRGAKNIQYF. Written as DNA, the CDR3 is TGCGCCAGCAGCGCAATGGGCCGGGGGGCCAAAAACATTCAGTACTTC.

The table lists this clone with a count of one. The chain combines TRBV3-1 (or the pseudogene TRBV3-2) with TRBJ2-5; TRBD2 might be the D (7 bases). This CDR3 contains 13 residues. The germline V gene encodes CDR1 LGHDT and CDR2 YNNKEL (reference sequence). V lost 4 bases and J lost 4, with 10 bases in between. The chain's CDR3 is CASSRGGLETQYF. In DNA form, the CDR3 reads TGTGCCAGCAGCCGGGGGGGCTTAGAGACCCAGTACTTC.

This clone was seen only a few times. The chain recombines TRBV10-1 with TRBJ2-1; possibly TRBD2 for D (6 bases). Germline lookup yields CDR1 WNHNN and CDR2 SYGVQD (reference sequence). CDR3 length: 16 residues. With 3 bases removed from V and 6 bases from J, the gap between germline ends came to 18 bases. The CDR3 sequence is CASSDMGDSPSNEQFF. CDR3 nucleotides: TGCGCCAGCAGTGACATGGGGGACTCCCCAAGCAATGAGCAGTTCTTC.

The rearrangement uses TRBV5-1 and TRBJ2-5; 7 bases agree with TRBD1. The trim removed 4 bases at V and 4 bases at J, leaving 10 bases unmatched. CDR1 SGHRS and CDR2 YFSETQ come from the germline V gene. The CDR3 has 15 amino acids. The CDR3 region is CASSQGTAGGETQYF. The DNA of the CDR3 is TGCGCCAGCAGCCAGGGGACAGCCGGTGGAGAGACCCAGTACTTC. The variable domain in full, with the rest retrieved from reference TRBV5-1 and TRBJ2-5, is KAGVTQTPRYLIKTRGQQVTLSCSPISGHRSVSWYQQTPGQGLQFLFEYFSETQRNKGNFPGRFSGRQFSNSRSEMNVSTLELGDSALYLCASSQGTAGGETQYFGPGTRLLVL.